What follows are 22 T cell receptor beta chains derived from one specimen sequenced in a study of Ad26.COV2.S vaccination and SARS-CoV-2 variants. The treatment is: around 19 received Ad26.COV2.S at low or high dose, single or two shots; 5 received placebo; per-sample allocation not given. Day 63 following the first vaccine or placebo injection was when the samples were taken. The repertoire was sequenced with immunoSEQ multiplex PCR; TCRdb's copy has only in-frame clones and lacks some. The sample contains approximately 410,000 clones, 85% to 90% of which appear only once. The source material was peripheral blood, sampled in a trial of Ad26.COV2.S vaccine versus placebo. Source of these receptors: a person aged 18 to 65 who received the Ad26.COV2.S COVID-19 vaccine or a placebo.

This rearrangement joins TRBV6-2 or TRBV6-3 to TRBJ2-1, with 13 bases aligning to TRBD2. Germline trimming cut 0 bases from V and 3 bases from J; bases unmatched to any gene: 2. This CDR3 has 17 amino acids. Germline V CDR1 and CDR2: MNHEY, SVGEGT. CDR3 region: CASSYSTSGGVYNEQFF. For the CDR3, the DNA is TGTGCCAGCAGTTACTCCACTAGCGGGGGGGTCTACAATGAGCAGTTCTTC.

This clone was recorded only once. The genes are TRBV11-2 and TRBJ2-7; D is unresolved. Trimming pared 0 bases from V and 2 bases from J, leaving 8 bases between. Germline V gene lookup returns CDR1 SGHAT and CDR2 FQNNGV. CDR3 length equals 14 residues. The CDR3 DNA follows: TGTGCCAGCAGCTTAGATCCCGGGCCCTACGAGCAGTACTTC. Translation gives CASSLDPGPYEQYF.

This chain links TRBV4-1 with TRBJ1-2, with D perhaps TRBD1 (5 bases). The germline CDR1 and CDR2 sequences are MGHRA and YSYEKL. Trimming removed 1 base from V and 2 bases from J, with 8 bases in between. The length of the CDR3 is 14 residues. CDR3 sequence: CASSQGDYNYGYTF. The CDR3, as DNA: TGCGCCAGCAGCCAAGGGGACTACAACTATGGCTACACCTTC.

The chain recombines TRBV27 with TRBJ2-7; TRBD1 agrees at 7 bases. In germline, CDR1 is MNHEY, CDR2 SMNVEV (reference sequence). Trimming took 0 bases from V and 3 from J; bases not matched to a gene: 2. The CDR3 is made up of 14 amino acids. The CDR3 protein is CASSLSWDSYEQYF. For the CDR3, the DNA is TGTGCCAGCAGTTTATCGTGGGACAGCTACGAGCAGTACTTC.

The chain uses TRBV19 and TRBJ2-1; 7 nucleotides line up with TRBD1. J was trimmed by 9 bases and V by 0 bases; bases with no gene match: 2. The CDR3 consists of 13 residues. Germline V lookup: CDR1 LNHDA, CDR2 SQIVND (reference sequence). CDR3 loop: CASSIDRDSEQFF. CDR3 bases: TGTGCCAGTAGTATAGATCGGGACAGTGAGCAGTTCTTC.

To note about this clone: One end of the junction varies from germline; a read error may be responsible. The chain links TRBV4-1 to TRBJ2-7, with TRBD1 as a possible D gene (6 bases). The germline V gene has CDR1 MGHRA and CDR2 YSYEKL. The CDR3 extends over 16 amino acids. In DNA, the CDR3 is TGCCCCAGCAGCCGACTCCCTACAGGGCCTCGCGGCGAGCAGTACTTC. Amino acid sequence: CPSSRLPTGPRGEQYF.

V gene TRBV7-2 combines with J gene TRBJ2-7; TRBD1 matches at 7 bases. There are 16 residues in the CDR3. Per the germline V gene, CDR1 is SGHTA and CDR2 is FQGNSA. Losses at the gene ends were 6 bases for V and 4 bases for J; bases not matched to a gene: 15. The CDR3 protein is CASSSGWDSPSYEQYF. The CDR3 coding sequence is TGTGCCAGCAGTTCAGGTTGGGACAGCCCCTCGTACGAGCAGTACTTC.

The chain is built from TRBV5-4 and TRBJ1-1, with a tentative D call TRBD1 (5 bases). Germline V gene sequence: CDR1 SGHNT, CDR2 YYREEE (reference sequence). There are 15 residues in the CDR3. Deletions cut 3 bases from V and 2 bases from J, with 14 bases between. The CDR3 loop reads CASSYPGGDNTEAFF. CDR3 DNA sequence: TGTGCCAGCAGCTATCCGGGGGGGGACAACACTGAAGCTTTCTTT.

The J gene is TRBJ2-3, the V gene TRBV11-2; 12 bases map to TRBD2. V was clipped by 3 bases and J by 4 bases; unmatched bases: 2. The CDR3 contains 15 residues. Germline lookup yields CDR1 SGHAT and CDR2 FQNNGV. CDR3 protein: CASSLTSGGPDTQYF. The CDR3 coding sequence is TGTGCCAGCAGCTTGACTAGCGGGGGACCAGATACGCAGTATTTT.

This clone was counted between two and nine times. The chain recombines TRBV6-2 or TRBV6-3 with TRBJ2-1; 7 bases are shared with TRBD1. The CDR3 contains 13 residues. Germline CDR1 is MNHEY and CDR2 is SVGEGT. Trimming took 6 bases from V and 5 from J; bases not matched to a gene: 4. CDR3 amino acids: CASSPTGDNEQFF. DNA for the CDR3: TGTGCCAGCAGCCCTACAGGGGACAATGAGCAGTTCTTC.

The chain employs TRBV29-1 and TRBJ2-3; 8 nucleotides line up with TRBD2. From germline, CDR1 is SQVTM and CDR2 ANQGSEA. The CDR3 has 14 amino acids. Trimming removed 6 bases from V and 2 bases from J; junction bases left unmatched: 7. Here the CDR3 reads CSVGSGGTTDTQYF. Written as DNA, the CDR3 is TGCAGCGTGGGGAGCGGGGGAACCACAGATACGCAGTATTTT.

V gene TRBV11-2 combines with J gene TRBJ2-3; D uncertain. V lost 1 base to trimming and J lost 4 bases, with 3 bases between them. The CDR3 is 12 amino acids. Looked up from germline, CDR1 is SGHAT and CDR2 is FQNNGV. CDR3 amino acids: CASSLAADTQYF. Written as DNA, the CDR3 is TGTGCCAGCAGCTTAGCCGCAGATACGCAGTATTTT.

Of note for this clone: Sequence at one end of the junction differs from germline and may be a read error. Other DNA sequences within the sample encode an identical CDR3. This chain links TRBV7-2 with TRBJ1-4, with 9 bases lining up with TRBD1. The CDR3 is made up of 14 amino acids. Germline V CDR1 and CDR2: SGHTA, FQGNSA. CDR3 protein: CASSLDRGSEKLFF. The DNA for the CDR3 is TGTGCCAGCAGTTTAGACAGGGGGTCTGAAAAACTGTTTTTT.

The rearrangement uses TRBV4-3 and TRBJ1-2, with D uncertain. The CDR3 is 15 amino acids. With 0 bases removed from V and 3 bases from J, the gap between germline ends came to 11 bases. Germline assignment: CDR1 LGHNA and CDR2 YSLEER. CDR3 in DNA: TGCGCCAGCAGCCAAGATGGCAGCGGGGACTATGGCTACACCTTC. It encodes CASSQDGSGDYGYTF.

V is TRBV6-5 and J is TRBJ1-6; D ambiguous. Per germline, CDR1 MNHEY and CDR2 SVGAGI. CDR3 length: 14 residues. Trimming pared 8 bases from V and 3 bases from J, leaving 11 bases between. The CDR3 nucleotides are TGTGCCAGCTCAGCTCAGCGCTATAATTCACCCCTCCACTTT. The encoded protein is CASSAQRYNSPLHF.

The chain joins TRBV5-1 to TRBJ2-1, with unresolved D. With 4 bases removed from V and 2 bases from J, the gap between germline ends came to 16 bases. Germline V gives CDR1 SGHRS, CDR2 YFSETQ. The CDR3 is 16 amino acids. Here the CDR3 reads CASSDGLRGTYNEQFF. Written as DNA, the CDR3 is TGCGCCAGCAGCGACGGGCTCCGCGGCACCTACAATGAGCAGTTCTTC.

This chain connects TRBV14 to TRBJ2-5; no definite D call. Trimming removed 0 bases from V and 0 bases from J, with 8 bases in between. CDR1 is SGHDN, CDR2 FVKESK, per germline. The CDR3 is 15 residues long. CDR3 amino acids: CASSQDLGYQETQYF. The CDR3 DNA follows: TGTGCCAGCAGCCAAGATCTTGGATACCAAGAGACCCAGTACTTC. The full variable domain, rest sourced from reference TRBV14 and TRBJ2-5, is EAGVTQFPSHSVIEKGQTVTLRCDPISGHDNLYWYRRVMGKEIKFLLHFVKESKQDESGMPNNRFLAERTGGTYSTLKVQPAELEDSGVYFCASSQDLGYQETQYFGPGTRLLVL.

V usage is TRBV7-2 and J usage is TRBJ1-1; D gene unclear. The V and J ends lost 4 bases and 2 bases respectively, with 11 bases between them. This CDR3 region has 14 residues. Germline-derived CDR1 and CDR2 are SGHTA and FQGNSA. The CDR3 loop is CASSSRTGNTEAFF. For the CDR3, the DNA is TGTGCCAGCAGCTCCCGGACGGGTAACACTGAAGCTTTCTTT.

The V call is TRBV7-6, the J call TRBJ2-7, with 10 bases matching TRBD2. The CDR3 has 17 residues. Germline V gene sequence: CDR1 SGHVS, CDR2 FNYEAQ. V gave up 0 bases and J gave up 2 bases; unmatched junction bases: 7. The DNA of the CDR3 is TGTGCCAGCAGCTTAGCGGAAGCGGGGGGGACTACCTACGAGCAGTACTTC. It encodes CASSLAEAGGTTYEQYF.

This clone was seen just once. This chain uses TRBV7-9 with TRBJ2-7; 9 bases fit TRBD1. The CDR3 sequence is 13 residues long. After removal of 5 bases from V and 4 bases from J, the junction contained 3 bases not matched to a gene. In germline, CDR1 is SEHNR, CDR2 FQNEAQ (reference sequence). CDR3 in amino acids: CASSIGTGYEQYF. Written as DNA, the CDR3 is TGTGCCAGCAGCATCGGGACAGGGTACGAGCAGTACTTC.

This rearrangement joins TRBV6-6 to TRBJ2-7; D is unresolved. This CDR3 has 14 residues. V shed 2 bases and J shed 2 bases, with 10 bases lying between them. CDR1 is MNHNY and CDR2 is SVGAGI in the germline V gene (reference sequence). In nucleotides, the CDR3 is TGTGCCAGCAGTTACCTCGGTAGGGCCTACGAGCAGTACTTC. It codes for CASSYLGRAYEQYF.

The genes are TRBV13 and TRBJ2-1; 9 bases agree with TRBD2. The CDR3 extends over 16 amino acids. CDR1 and CDR2 (germline): PRHDT, FYEKMQ (reference sequence). V trimming: 5 bases; J trimming: 0 bases; junction bases outside the gene matches: 5. CDR3 DNA sequence: TGTGCCAGCAGCACCGGGACTAGCCCCTCCTACAATGAGCAGTTCTTC. Residues: CASSTGTSPSYNEQFF.